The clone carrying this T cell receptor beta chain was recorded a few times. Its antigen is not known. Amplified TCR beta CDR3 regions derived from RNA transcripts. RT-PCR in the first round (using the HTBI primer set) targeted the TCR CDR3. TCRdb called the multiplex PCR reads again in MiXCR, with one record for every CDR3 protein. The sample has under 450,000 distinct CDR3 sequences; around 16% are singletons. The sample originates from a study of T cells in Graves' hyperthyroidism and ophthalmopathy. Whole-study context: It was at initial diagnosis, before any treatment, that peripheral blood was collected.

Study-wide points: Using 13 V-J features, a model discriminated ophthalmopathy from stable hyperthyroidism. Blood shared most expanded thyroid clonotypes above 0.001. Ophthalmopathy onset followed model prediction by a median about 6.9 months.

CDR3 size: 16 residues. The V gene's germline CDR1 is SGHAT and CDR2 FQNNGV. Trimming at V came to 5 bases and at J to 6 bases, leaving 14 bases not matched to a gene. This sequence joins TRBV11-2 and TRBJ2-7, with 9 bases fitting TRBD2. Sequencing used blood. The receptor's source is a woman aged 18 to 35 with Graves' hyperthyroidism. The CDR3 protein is CASSQDWAGGPGEQYF. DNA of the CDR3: TGTGCCAGCAGCCAAGATTGGGCGGGAGGGCCTGGCGAGCAGTACTTC. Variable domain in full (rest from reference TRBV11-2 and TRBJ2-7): EAGVAQSPRYKIIEKRQSVAFWCNPISGHATLYWYQQILGQGPKLLIQFQNNGVVDDSQLPKDRFSAERLKGVDSTLKIQPAKLEDSAVYLCASSQDWAGGPGEQYFGPGTRLTVT.